These T cell receptor beta chains were read from a single sample in a study of T-cell memory formation after mild COVID-19. TCRdb re-called the 5' RACE reads through MiXCR, storing one row per CDR3 protein. The sample records about 110,000 distinct CDR3 sequences, about 15% being singletons. Sequenced input: PBMCs or a T cell subset sorted from them (not recorded which). These TCRs come from a man between 18 and 35 years old who had mild COVID-19 (a few samples of this study predate the infection). Cell type and time point are not known. Both conserved end residues are part of each CDR3. The D gene is left open where the match is weak. Size values are once, few and many counts, or a class for expanded clones, and some rows have none.

d_call: -; v_call: TRBV9; clone_size: few; j_call: TRBJ1-1; cdr3_aa: CASSVRGTNTEAFF
d_call: -; v_call: TRBV12-3/TRBV12-4; clone_size: -; j_call: TRBJ2-3; cdr3_aa: CASKGEHLMADTQYF
d_call: -; v_call: TRBV4-1; clone_size: -; j_call: TRBJ1-2; cdr3_aa: CASSQVGAGYGYTF
d_call: TRBD1; v_call: TRBV5-1; clone_size: -; j_call: TRBJ1-1; cdr3_aa: CASTSGQGAFF
d_call: -; v_call: TRBV10-3; clone_size: few; j_call: TRBJ1-2; cdr3_aa: CAISEAQGNIYGYTF
d_call: TRBD2; v_call: TRBV4-1; clone_size: -; j_call: TRBJ2-5; cdr3_aa: CASSLEGRAPETQYF
d_call: -; v_call: TRBV4-2; clone_size: few; j_call: TRBJ1-1; cdr3_aa: CASSQTGTNTEAFF
d_call: TRBD1; v_call: TRBV7-9; clone_size: few; j_call: TRBJ1-1; cdr3_aa: CASSLGQGEPPLEAFF
d_call: TRBD1; v_call: TRBV7-9; clone_size: -; j_call: TRBJ2-1; cdr3_aa: CASSPTTGSVYNEQFF
d_call: -; v_call: TRBV30; clone_size: few; j_call: TRBJ1-1; cdr3_aa: CAWSVGSPEAFF
d_call: TRBD1; v_call: TRBV20-1; clone_size: -; j_call: TRBJ1-5; cdr3_aa: CSARDREAQPQHF